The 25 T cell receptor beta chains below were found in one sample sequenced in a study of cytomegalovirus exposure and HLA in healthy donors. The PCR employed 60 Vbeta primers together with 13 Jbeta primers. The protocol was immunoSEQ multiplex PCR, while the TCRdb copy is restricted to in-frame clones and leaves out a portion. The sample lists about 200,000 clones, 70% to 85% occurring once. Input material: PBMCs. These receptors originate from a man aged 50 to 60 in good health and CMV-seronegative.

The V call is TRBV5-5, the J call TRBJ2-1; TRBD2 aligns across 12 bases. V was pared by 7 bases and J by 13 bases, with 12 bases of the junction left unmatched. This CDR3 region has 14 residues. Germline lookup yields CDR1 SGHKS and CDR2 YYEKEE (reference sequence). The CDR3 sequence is CASSTSGSSRNQFF. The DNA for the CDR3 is TGTGCCAGCTCGACTAGCGGGAGCTCCAGGAACCAGTTCTTC.

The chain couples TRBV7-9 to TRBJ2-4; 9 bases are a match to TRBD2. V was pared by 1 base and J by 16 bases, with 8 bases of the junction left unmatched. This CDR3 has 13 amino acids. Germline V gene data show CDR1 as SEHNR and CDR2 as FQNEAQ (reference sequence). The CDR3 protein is CASSLEAGGEVYF. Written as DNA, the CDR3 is TGTGCCAGCAGCTTAGAAGCGGGGGGCGAGGTCTACTTC.

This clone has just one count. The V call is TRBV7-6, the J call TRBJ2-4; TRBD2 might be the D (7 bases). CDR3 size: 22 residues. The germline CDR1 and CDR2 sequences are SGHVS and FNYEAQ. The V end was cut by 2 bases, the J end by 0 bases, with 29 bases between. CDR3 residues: CASSLWIFRRERGDLAKNIQYF. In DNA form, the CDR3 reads TGTGCCAGCAGCTTATGGATTTTTAGGCGGGAGAGGGGGGACCTAGCCAAAAACATTCAGTACTTC.

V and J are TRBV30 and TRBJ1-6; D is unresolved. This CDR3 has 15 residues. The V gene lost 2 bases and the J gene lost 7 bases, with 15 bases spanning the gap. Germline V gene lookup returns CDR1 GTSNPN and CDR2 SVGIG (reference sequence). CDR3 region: CAWSLPDAGNSPLHF. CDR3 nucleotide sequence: TGTGCCTGGAGTCTACCGGACGCGGGGAATTCACCCCTCCACTTT. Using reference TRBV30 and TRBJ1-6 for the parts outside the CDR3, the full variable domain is SQTIHQWPATLVQPVGSPLSLECTVEGTSNPNLYWYRQAAGRGLQLLFYSVGIGQISSEVPQNLSASRPQDRQFILSSKKLLLSDSGFYLCAWSLPDAGNSPLHFGNGTRLTVT.

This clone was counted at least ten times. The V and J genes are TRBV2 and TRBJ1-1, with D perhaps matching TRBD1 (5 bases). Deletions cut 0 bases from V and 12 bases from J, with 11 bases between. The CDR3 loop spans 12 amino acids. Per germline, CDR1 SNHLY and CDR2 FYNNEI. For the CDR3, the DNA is TGTGCCAGCAGTGAAGCCGGGGGGAAGACTTTCTTT. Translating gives CASSEAGGKTFF. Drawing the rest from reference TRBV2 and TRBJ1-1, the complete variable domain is EPEVTQTPSHQVTQMGQEVILRCVPISNHLYFYWYRQILGQKVEFLVSFYNNEISEKSEIFDDQFSVERPDGSNFTLKIRSTKLEDSAMYFCASSEAGGKTFFGQGTRLTVV.

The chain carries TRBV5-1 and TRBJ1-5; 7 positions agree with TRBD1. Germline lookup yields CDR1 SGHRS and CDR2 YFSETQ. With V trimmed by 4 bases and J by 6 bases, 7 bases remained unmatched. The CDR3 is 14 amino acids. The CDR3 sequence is CASSPDRVGQPQHF. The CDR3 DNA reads TGCGCCAGCAGCCCCGACAGGGTCGGTCAGCCCCAGCATTTT.

The CDR3 region is CASSLTGDYNEQFF. CDR3 bases: TGTGCCAGCAGTTTGACGGGAGACTACAATGAGCAGTTCTTC. This chain uses TRBV27 with TRBJ2-1; weak D call: TRBD2 (6 bases). The CDR3 is 14 residues long. Germline V gives CDR1 MNHEY, CDR2 SMNVEV (reference sequence). With 3 bases removed from V and 3 bases from J, the gap between germline ends came to 9 bases.

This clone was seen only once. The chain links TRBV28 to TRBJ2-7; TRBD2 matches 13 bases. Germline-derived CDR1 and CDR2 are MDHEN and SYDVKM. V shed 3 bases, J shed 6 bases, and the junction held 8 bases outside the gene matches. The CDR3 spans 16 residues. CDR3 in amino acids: CASSFLGLAGVREQYF. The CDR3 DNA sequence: TGTGCCAGCAGTTTCCTAGGACTAGCGGGAGTTCGCGAGCAGTACTTC.

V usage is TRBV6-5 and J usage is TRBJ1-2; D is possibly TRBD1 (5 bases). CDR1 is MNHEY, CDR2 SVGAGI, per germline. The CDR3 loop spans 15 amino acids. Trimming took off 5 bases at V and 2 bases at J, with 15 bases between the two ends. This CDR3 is CASSRDSFSNYGYTF. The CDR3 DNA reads TGTGCCAGCAGTCGCGACAGTTTTTCAAACTATGGCTACACCTTC.

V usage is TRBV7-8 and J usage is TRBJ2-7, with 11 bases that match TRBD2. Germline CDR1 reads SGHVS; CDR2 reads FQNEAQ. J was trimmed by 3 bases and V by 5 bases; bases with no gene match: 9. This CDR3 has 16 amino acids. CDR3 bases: TGTGCCAGCAGCCTCCGCGATACTAGCGGGGGCTACGAGCAGTACTTC. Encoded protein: CASSLRDTSGGYEQYF.

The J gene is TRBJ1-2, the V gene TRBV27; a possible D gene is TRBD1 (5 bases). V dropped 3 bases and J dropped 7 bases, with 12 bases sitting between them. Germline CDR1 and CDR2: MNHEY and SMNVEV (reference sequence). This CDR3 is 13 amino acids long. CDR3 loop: CASSLGRSSGYTF. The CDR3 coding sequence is TGTGCCAGCAGTTTGGGGCGGAGCTCTGGCTACACCTTC.

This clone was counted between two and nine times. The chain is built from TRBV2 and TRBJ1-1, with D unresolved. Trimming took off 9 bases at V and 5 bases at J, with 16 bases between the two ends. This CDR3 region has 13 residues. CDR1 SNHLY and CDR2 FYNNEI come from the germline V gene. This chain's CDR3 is CARTRGVGTEAFF. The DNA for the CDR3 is TGTGCCAGGACCCGGGGAGTAGGGACTGAAGCTTTCTTT. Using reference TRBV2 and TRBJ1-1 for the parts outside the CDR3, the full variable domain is EPEVTQTPSHQVTQMGQEVILRCVPISNHLYFYWYRQILGQKVEFLVSFYNNEISEKSEIFDDQFSVERPDGSNFTLKIRSTKLEDSAMYFCARTRGVGTEAFFGQGTRLTVV.

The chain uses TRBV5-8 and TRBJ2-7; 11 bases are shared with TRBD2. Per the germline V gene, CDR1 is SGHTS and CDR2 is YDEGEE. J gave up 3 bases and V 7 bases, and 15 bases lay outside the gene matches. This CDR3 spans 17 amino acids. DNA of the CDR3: TGTGCCAGCTTCCGGGACGGGAGACTAGCGGGGAACTACGAGCAGTACTTC. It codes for CASFRDGRLAGNYEQYF.

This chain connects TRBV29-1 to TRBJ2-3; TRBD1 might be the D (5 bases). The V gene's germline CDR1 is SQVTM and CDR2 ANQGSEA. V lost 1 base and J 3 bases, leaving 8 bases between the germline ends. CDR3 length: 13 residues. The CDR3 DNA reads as TGCAGCGTTGAAGGTCAGGGAACAGATACGCAGTATTTT. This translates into CSVEGQGTDTQYF.

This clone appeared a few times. The CDR3 region has the DNA TGTGCCTGGAGTACGGGGGGCCGCACTGAAGCTTTCTTT. Encoded protein: CAWSTGGRTEAFF. V and J are TRBV30 and TRBJ1-1; possibly TRBD1 for D (6 bases). This CDR3 is 13 amino acids long. Germline V CDR1 and CDR2: GTSNPN, SVGIG (reference sequence). Between the trimmed V and J ends, which lost 2 bases and 4 bases, there was a span of 11 bases. Full variable domain (outside the CDR3, taken from reference TRBV30 and TRBJ1-1): SQTIHQWPATLVQPVGSPLSLECTVEGTSNPNLYWYRQAAGRGLQLLFYSVGIGQISSEVPQNLSASRPQDRQFILSSKKLLLSDSGFYLCAWSTGGRTEAFFGQGTRLTVV.

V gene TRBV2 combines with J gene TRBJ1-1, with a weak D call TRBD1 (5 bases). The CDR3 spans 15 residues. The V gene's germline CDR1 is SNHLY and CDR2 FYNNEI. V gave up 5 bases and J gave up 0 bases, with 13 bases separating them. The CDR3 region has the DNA TGTGCCAGCAGTTTGGGGCTTCCGCTGAACACTGAAGCTTTCTTT. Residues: CASSLGLPLNTEAFF.

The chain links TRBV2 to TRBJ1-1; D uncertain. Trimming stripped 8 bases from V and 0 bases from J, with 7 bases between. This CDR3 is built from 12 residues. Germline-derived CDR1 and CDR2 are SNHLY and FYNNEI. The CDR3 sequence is CASGRVNTEAFF. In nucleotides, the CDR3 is TGTGCCAGCGGGAGGGTGAACACTGAAGCTTTCTTT. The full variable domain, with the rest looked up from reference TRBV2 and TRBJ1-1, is EPEVTQTPSHQVTQMGQEVILRCVPISNHLYFYWYRQILGQKVEFLVSFYNNEISEKSEIFDDQFSVERPDGSNFTLKIRSTKLEDSAMYFCASGRVNTEAFFGQGTRLTVV.

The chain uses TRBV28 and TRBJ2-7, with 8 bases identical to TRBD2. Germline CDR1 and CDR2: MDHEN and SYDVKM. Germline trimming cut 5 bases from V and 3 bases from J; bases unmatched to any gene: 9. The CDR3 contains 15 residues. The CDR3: CASSPSLAGYYEQYF. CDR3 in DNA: TGTGCCAGCAGTCCCTCCCTAGCGGGTTACTACGAGCAGTACTTC.

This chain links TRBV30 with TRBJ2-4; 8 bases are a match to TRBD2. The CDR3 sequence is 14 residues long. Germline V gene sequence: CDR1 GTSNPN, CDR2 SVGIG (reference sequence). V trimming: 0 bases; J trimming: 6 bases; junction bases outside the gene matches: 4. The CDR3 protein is CAWSVGAGGNIQYF. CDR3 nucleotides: TGTGCCTGGAGTGTAGGTGCGGGGGGAAACATTCAGTACTTC. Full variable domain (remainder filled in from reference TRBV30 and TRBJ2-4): SQTIHQWPATLVQPVGSPLSLECTVEGTSNPNLYWYRQAAGRGLQLLFYSVGIGQISSEVPQNLSASRPQDRQFILSSKKLLLSDSGFYLCAWSVGAGGNIQYFGAGTRLSVL.

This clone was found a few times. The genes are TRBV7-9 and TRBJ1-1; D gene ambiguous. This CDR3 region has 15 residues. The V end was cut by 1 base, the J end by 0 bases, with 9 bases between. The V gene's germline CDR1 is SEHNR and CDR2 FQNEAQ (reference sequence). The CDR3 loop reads CASSLGSVLNTEAFF. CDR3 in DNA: TGTGCCAGCAGCTTAGGGTCAGTCCTGAACACTGAAGCTTTCTTT.

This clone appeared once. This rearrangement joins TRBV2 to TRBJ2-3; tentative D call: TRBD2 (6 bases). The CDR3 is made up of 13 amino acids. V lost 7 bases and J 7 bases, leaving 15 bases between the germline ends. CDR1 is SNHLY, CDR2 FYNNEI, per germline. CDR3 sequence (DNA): TGTGCCAGCATGACGGAGGAGGGGAATACGCAGTATTTT. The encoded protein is CASMTEEGNTQYF. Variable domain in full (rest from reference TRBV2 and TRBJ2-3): EPEVTQTPSHQVTQMGQEVILRCVPISNHLYFYWYRQILGQKVEFLVSFYNNEISEKSEIFDDQFSVERPDGSNFTLKIRSTKLEDSAMYFCASMTEEGNTQYFGPGTRLTVL.

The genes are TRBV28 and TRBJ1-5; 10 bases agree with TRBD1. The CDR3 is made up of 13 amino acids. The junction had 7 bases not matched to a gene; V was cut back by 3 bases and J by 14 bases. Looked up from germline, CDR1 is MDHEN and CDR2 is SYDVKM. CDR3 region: CASSFRQGAAKHF. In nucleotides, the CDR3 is TGTGCCAGCAGTTTCCGACAGGGGGCGGCCAAGCATTTT.

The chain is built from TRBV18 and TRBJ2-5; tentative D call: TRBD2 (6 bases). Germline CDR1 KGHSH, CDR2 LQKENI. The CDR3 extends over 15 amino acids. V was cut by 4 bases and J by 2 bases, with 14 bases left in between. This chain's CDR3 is CASSRSDSGQETQYF. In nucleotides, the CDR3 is TGTGCCAGCTCACGAAGCGATAGCGGACAAGAGACCCAGTACTTC.

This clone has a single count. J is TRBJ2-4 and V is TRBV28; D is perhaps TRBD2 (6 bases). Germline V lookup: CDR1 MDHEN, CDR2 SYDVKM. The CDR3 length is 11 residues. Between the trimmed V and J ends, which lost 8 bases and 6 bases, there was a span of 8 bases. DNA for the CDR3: TGTGCCAGCCGGGGGAGAAACATTCAGTACTTC. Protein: CASRGRNIQYF.

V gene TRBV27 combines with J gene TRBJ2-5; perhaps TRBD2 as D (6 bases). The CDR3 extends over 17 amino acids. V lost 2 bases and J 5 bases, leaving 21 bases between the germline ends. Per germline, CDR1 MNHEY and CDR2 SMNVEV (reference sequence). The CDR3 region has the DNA TGTGCCAGCAGTTTAAAATCCGGGAGAGCGATGAGCGAGACCCAGTACTTC. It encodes CASSLKSGRAMSETQYF.